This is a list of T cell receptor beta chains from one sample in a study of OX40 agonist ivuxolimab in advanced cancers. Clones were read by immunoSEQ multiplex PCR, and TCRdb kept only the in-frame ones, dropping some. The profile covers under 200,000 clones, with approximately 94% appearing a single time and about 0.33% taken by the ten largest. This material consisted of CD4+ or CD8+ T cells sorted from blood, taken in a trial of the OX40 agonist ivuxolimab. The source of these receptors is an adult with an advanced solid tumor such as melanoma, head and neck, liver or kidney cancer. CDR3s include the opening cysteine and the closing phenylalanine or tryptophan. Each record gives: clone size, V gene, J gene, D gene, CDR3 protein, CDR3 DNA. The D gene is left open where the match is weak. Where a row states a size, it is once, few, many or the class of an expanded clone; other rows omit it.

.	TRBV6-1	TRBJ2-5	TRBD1	CASAGGQGFQETQYF	TGTGCCAGCGCAGGGGGACAGGGGTTCCAAGAGACCCAGTACTTC
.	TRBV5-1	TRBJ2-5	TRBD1	CASSVGTGGQETQYF	TGCGCCAGCAGCGTCGGGACAGGAGGGCAGGAGACCCAGTACTTC
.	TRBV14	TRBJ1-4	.	CASSQTGQIVEKLFF	TGTGCCAGCAGCCAGACGGGACAAATTGTCGAAAAACTGTTTTTT
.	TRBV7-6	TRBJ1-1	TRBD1	CASSRDRGIYTEAFF	TGTGCCAGCAGCCGGGACAGGGGAATTTACACTGAAGCTTTCTTT
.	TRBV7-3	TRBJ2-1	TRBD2	CASSLGTSGPYNEQFF	TGTGCCAGCAGCTTAGGGACTAGCGGGCCTTACAATGAGCAGTTCTTC
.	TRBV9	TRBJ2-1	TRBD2	CASSTPRPRGGSSYNEQFF	TGTGCCAGCAGCACTCCCAGGCCCCGGGGGGGCTCCTCCTACAATGAGCAGTTCTTC
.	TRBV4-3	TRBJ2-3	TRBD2	CASSQVGLALSDTQYF	TGCGCCAGCAGCCAAGTGGGACTAGCTTTGTCAGATACGCAGTATTTT
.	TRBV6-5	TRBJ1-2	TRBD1	CASSSDRVEYTF	TGTGCCAGCAGTTCGGACAGGGTCGAGTACACCTTC
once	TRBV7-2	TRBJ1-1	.	CASRLQGGLDEAFF	TGTGCCAGCAGGCTACAGGGAGGGTTGGATGAAGCTTTCTTT
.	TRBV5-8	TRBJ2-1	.	CASRTGLYNEQFF	TGTGCCAGCAGAACGGGACTTTACAATGAGCAGTTCTTC
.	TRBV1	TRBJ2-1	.	CTSSQLTSVKSSYNEQFF	TGCACCAGCAGCCAGTTGACTAGCGTAAAAAGCTCCTACAATGAGCAGTTCTTC